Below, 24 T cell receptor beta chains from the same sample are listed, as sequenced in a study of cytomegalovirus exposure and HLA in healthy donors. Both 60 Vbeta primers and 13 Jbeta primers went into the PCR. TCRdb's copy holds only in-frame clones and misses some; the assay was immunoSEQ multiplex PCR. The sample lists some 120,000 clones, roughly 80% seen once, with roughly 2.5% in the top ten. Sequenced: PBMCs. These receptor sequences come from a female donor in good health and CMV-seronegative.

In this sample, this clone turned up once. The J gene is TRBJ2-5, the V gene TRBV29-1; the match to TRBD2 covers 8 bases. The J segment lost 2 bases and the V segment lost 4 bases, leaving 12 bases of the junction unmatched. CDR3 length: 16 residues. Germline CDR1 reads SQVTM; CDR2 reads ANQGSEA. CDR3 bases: TGCAGCGTTGTTTTCTTCAGCGGGGGATGGCAAGAGACCCAGTACTTC. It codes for CSVVFFSGGWQETQYF.

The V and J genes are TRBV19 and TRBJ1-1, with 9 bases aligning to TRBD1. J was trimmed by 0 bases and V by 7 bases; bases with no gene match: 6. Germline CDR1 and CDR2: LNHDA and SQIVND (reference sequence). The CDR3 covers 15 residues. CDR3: CASTLQGAVNTEAFF. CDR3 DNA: TGTGCCAGTACCCTACAGGGGGCGGTGAACACTGAAGCTTTCTTT.

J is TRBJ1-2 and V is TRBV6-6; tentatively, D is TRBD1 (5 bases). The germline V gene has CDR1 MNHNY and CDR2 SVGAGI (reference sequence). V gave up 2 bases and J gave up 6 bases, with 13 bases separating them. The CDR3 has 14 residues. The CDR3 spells CASSYKGISDGYTF. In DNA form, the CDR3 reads TGTGCCAGCAGTTACAAGGGGATTTCGGATGGCTACACCTTC.

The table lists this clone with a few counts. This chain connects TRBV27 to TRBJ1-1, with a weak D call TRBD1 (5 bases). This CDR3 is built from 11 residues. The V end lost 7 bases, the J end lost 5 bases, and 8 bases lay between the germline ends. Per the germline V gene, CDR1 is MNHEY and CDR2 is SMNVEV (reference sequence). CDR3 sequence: CASKAGTEAFF. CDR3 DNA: TGTGCCAGCAAAGCAGGGACTGAAGCTTTCTTT.

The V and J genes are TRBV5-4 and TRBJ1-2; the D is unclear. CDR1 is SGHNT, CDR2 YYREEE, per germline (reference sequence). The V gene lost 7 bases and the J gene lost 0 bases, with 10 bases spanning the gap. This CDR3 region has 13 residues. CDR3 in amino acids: CASGMAANYGYTF. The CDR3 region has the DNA TGTGCCAGCGGTATGGCGGCTAACTATGGCTACACCTTC.

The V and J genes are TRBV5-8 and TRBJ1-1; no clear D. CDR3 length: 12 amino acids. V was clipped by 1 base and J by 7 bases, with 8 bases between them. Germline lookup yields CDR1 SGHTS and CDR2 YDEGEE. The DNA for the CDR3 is TGTGCCAGCAGCTTGAGAGGGTTTGAAGCTTTCTTT. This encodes CASSLRGFEAFF.

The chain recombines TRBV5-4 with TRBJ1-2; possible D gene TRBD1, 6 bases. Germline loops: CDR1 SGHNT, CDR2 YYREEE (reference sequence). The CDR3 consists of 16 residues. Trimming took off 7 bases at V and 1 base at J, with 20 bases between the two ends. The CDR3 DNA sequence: TGTGCCAGCGGGATCAGGGGCGCCAAACTTAACTATGGCTACACCTTC. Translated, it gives CASGIRGAKLNYGYTF.

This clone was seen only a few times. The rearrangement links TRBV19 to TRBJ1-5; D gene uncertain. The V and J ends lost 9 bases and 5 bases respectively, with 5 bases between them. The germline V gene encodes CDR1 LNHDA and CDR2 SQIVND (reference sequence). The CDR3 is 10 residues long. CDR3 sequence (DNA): TGTGCCAGATCCTATCAGCCCCAGCATTTT. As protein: CARSYQPQHF. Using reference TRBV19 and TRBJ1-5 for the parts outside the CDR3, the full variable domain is DGGITQSPKYLFRKEGQNVTLSCEQNLNHDAMYWYRQDPGQGLRLIYYSQIVNDFQKGDIAEGYSVSREKKESFPLTVTSAQKNPTAFYLCARSYQPQHFGDGTRLSIL.

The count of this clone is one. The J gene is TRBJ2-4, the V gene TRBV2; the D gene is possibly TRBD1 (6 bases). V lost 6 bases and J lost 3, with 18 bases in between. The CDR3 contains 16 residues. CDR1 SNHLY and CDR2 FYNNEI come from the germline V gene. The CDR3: CASSRGGEGIKNIQYF. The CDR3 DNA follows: TGTGCCAGCAGCCGAGGGGGAGAAGGGATCAAAAACATTCAGTACTTC.

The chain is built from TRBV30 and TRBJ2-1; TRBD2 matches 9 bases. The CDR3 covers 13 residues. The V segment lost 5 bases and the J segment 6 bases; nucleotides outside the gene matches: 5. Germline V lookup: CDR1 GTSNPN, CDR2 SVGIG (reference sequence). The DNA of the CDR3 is TGTGCCTGGGAGACTAGCGGCCCCAATGAGCAGTTCTTC. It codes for CAWETSGPNEQFF.

The CDR3 DNA reads as TGTGCCAGCAGTTTCGCTCTTGGGGGGAACTATGGCTACACCTTC. It encodes CASSFALGGNYGYTF. The chain joins TRBV27 to TRBJ1-2, with D tentatively TRBD1 (5 bases). Germline lookup yields CDR1 MNHEY and CDR2 SMNVEV (reference sequence). V was shortened by 3 bases and J by 2 bases, with 13 bases between the two germline ends. The CDR3 has 15 amino acids.

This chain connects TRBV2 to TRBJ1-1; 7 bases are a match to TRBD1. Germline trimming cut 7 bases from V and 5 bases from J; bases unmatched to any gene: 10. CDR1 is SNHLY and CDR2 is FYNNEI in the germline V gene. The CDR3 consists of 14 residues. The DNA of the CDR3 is TGTGCCAGCAATCACAGGGGCCGAGGAACTGAAGCTTTCTTT. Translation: CASNHRGRGTEAFF.

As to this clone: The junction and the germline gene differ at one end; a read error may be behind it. As DNA, the CDR3 is TGTTCCAGCAGCTTTTCGGCGGAGATGCAGTTCTTC. Its protein is CSSSFSAEMQFF. The chain couples TRBV7-9 to TRBJ2-1; D gene unclear. The CDR3 consists of 12 residues. The germline gives CDR1 SEHNR, CDR2 FQNEAQ (reference sequence).

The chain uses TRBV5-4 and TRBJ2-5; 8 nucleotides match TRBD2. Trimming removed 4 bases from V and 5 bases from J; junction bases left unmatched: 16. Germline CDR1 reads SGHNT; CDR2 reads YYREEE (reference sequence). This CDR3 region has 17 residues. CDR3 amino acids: CASSQSSWGGGPETQYF. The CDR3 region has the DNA TGTGCCAGCAGCCAATCCTCCTGGGGCGGGGGGCCGGAGACCCAGTACTTC.

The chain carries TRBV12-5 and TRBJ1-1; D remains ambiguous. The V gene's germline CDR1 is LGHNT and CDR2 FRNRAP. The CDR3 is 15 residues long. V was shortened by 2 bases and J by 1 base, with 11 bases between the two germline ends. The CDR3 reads CASGLTPIRNTEAFF. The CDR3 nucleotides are TGTGCTAGTGGTTTGACCCCAATTAGGAACACTGAAGCTTTCTTT.

CDR3 sequence: CASSLLNGEKLFF. CDR3 nucleotides: TGTGCCAGCAGTTTACTGAACGGGGAAAAACTGTTTTTT. V is TRBV6-5 and J is TRBJ1-4; no firm D call. Germline-derived CDR1 and CDR2 are MNHEY and SVGAGI. The CDR3 is 13 residues long. Trimming left V 4 bases short and J 8 bases short, with 11 bases between.

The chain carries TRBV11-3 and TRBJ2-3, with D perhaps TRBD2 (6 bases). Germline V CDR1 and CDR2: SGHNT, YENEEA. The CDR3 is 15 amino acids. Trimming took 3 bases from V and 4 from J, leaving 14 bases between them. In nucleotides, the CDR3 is TGTGCCAGCAGCTTGGCGGGGCAAACAGCAGATACGCAGTATTTT. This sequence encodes CASSLAGQTADTQYF. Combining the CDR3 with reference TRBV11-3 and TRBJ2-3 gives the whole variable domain EAGVVQSPRYKIIEKKQPVAFWCNPISGHNTLYWYLQNLGQGPELLIRYENEEAVDDSQLPKDRFSAERLKGVDSTLKIQPAELGDSAVYLCASSLAGQTADTQYFGPGTRLTVL.

CDR3 protein: CASSLAIVNEQFF. CDR3 bases: TGTGCCAGCAGCTTGGCCATTGTGAATGAGCAGTTCTTC. The chain carries TRBV5-5 and TRBJ2-1; D call uncertain. V lost 0 bases, J lost 7 bases, and 8 bases lay in between. Germline CDR1 SGHKS, CDR2 YYEKEE (reference sequence). The CDR3 totals 13 residues.

CDR3: CASTQSGQGAGQPQHF. CDR3 nucleotide sequence: TGTGCCAGCACCCAATCCGGACAGGGGGCGGGTCAGCCCCAGCATTTT. This chain connects TRBV2 to TRBJ1-5; TRBD1 matches at 11 bases. The CDR3 runs to 16 residues. Germline V gene data show CDR1 as SNHLY and CDR2 as FYNNEI. Trimming at V came to 7 bases and at J to 6 bases, leaving 11 bases not matched to a gene.

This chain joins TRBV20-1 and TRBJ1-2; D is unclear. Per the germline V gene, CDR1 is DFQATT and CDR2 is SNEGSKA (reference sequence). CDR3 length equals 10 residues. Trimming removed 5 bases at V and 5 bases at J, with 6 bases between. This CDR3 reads CSALSYGYTF. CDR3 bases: TGCAGTGCTTTGTCGTATGGCTACACCTTC.

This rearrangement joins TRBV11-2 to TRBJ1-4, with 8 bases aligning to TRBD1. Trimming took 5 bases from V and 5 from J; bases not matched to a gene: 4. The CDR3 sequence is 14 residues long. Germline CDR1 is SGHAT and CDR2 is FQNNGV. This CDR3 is CASSPGQANEKLFF. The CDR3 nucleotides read TGTGCCAGCAGCCCGGGACAGGCAAATGAAAAACTGTTTTTT.

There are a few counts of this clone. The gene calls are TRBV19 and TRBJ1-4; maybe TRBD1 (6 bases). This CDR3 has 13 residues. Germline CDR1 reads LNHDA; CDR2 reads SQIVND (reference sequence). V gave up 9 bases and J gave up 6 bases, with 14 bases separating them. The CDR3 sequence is CASRTGFDEKLFF. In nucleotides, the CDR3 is TGTGCCAGCAGAACAGGGTTTGATGAAAAACTGTTTTTT.

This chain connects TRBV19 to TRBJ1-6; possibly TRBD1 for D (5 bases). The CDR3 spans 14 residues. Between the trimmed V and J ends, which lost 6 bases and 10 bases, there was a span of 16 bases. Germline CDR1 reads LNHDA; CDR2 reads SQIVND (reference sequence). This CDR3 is CASSPLTHRSPLHF. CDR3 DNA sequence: TGTGCCAGTAGCCCCCTAACCCACAGGTCACCCCTCCACTTT. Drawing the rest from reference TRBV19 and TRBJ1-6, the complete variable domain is DGGITQSPKYLFRKEGQNVTLSCEQNLNHDAMYWYRQDPGQGLRLIYYSQIVNDFQKGDIAEGYSVSREKKESFPLTVTSAQKNPTAFYLCASSPLTHRSPLHFGNGTRLTVT.

In DNA, the CDR3 is TGTGCCAGCAGCTTACAGGGGCAAAGCCACGAGCAGTACTTC. Its translation is CASSLQGQSHEQYF. The V call is TRBV7-8, the J call TRBJ2-7, with a possible D match to TRBD1 (6 bases). The germline V gene encodes CDR1 SGHVS and CDR2 FQNEAQ. V was clipped by 2 bases and J by 5 bases, with 13 bases between them. There are 14 residues in the CDR3.